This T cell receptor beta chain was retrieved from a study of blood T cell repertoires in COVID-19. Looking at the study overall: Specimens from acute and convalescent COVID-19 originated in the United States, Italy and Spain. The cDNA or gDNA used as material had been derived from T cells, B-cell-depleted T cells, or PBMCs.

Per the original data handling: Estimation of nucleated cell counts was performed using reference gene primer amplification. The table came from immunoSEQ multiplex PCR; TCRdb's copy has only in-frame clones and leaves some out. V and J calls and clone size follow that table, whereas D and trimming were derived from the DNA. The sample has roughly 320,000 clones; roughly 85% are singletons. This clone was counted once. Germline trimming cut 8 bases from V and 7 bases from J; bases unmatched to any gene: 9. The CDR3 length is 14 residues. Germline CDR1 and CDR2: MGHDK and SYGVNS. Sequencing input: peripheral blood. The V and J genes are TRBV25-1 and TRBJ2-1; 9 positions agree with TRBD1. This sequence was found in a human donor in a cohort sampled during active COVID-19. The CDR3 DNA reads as TGTGCCAGCTTGGTTCCGGGACAGGGAAATGAGCAGTTCTTC. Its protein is CASLVPGQGNEQFF.